Presented here are 20 T cell receptor beta chains from one specimen sequenced in a study of tumor and adjacent non-tumor tissue in lung cancer. RNA was extracted from bulk tissue without any cell sorting. This non-tumor lung sample came from over 3 cm beyond the tumor edge. Three rounds of nested PCR, following a modified ARM-PCR protocol, produced the TCRbeta library. TCRdb re-called the multiplex PCR reads with MiXCR, one entry per CDR3 protein. The profile covers about 86,000 distinct CDR3 sequences, with approximately 73% appearing a single time and roughly 22% taken by the ten largest. Sequenced: distant non-tumor lung tissue. Every receptor here comes from a woman aged 45-65 years with non-small cell lung cancer.

Worth noting for this clonotype: No conserved phenylalanine or tryptophan is present at the end of the CDR3, so a read error is the likely explanation. It is unclear where the CDR3 begins or ends on the DNA, so no DNA is shown, and the CDR3 is as TCRdb lists it. The chain carries TRBV4-2 and TRBJ1-5. The CDR3 is 15 residues long, counting both termini. Germline V gene lookup returns CDR1 LGHNA and CDR2 YNFKEQ. CDR3 protein: CASSQDLTSNQPYHI.

Comments on this clonotype: A much larger clone sits a single nucleotide away, making a read error possible. No conserved phenylalanine or tryptophan ends this CDR3, so it is likely a read error. V and J are TRBV11-2 and TRBJ1-1; 9 bases align to TRBD1. Germline V gene data show CDR1 as SGHAT and CDR2 as FQNNGV. The CDR3 runs 13 residues. CDR3 amino acids: CAISLRQGAEAFH. The CDR3 coding sequence is TGTGCCATCAGCCTTCGACAGGGGGCTGAAGCTTTCCAT.

This clonotype showed up just a few times. An end of the junction does not agree with germline; a read error may underlie this. The chain links TRBV28 to TRBJ1-4; no firm D call. The CDR3 is 15 amino acids. CDR1 and CDR2 from the germline V gene are MDHEN and SYDVKM. This CDR3 reads CASSQLKGNNGKLFF. CDR3 sequence (DNA): TGTGCCAGCAGTCAACTGAAAGGGAATAATGGAAAACTGTTTTTT.

For this clonotype: Likely a read error: the CDR3 ends without its conserved phenylalanine or tryptophan. The rearrangement joins TRBV11-2 to TRBJ2-1; D gene uncertain. The CDR3 totals 14 residues. Looked up from germline, CDR1 is SGHAT and CDR2 is FQNNGV. The CDR3 nucleotides read TGTGCCAGCAGCTTAGGGGCTGTCTACAATGAACAGTTCTTA. This translates into CASSLGAVYNEQFL.

This clonotype was seen just once. The chain has TRBV24-1 and TRBJ2-2; the D is unclear. The CDR3 sequence is 16 residues long. The germline gives CDR1 KGHDR, CDR2 SFDVKD. V was pared by 0 bases and J by 2 bases, with 9 bases between. The CDR3 spells CATSDLPHANTGELFF. The CDR3 DNA is TGTGCCACCAGTGATTTGCCCCATGCTAACACCGGGGAGCTGTTTTTT.

The chain employs TRBV5-5 and TRBJ2-3; D possibly corresponds to TRBD1 (6 bases). The germline V gene has CDR1 SGHKS and CDR2 YYEKEE (reference sequence). CDR3 size: 15 residues. CDR3 residues: CVCSSGQSSTDTQYF. CDR3 nucleotides: TGTGTCTGCAGCTCCGGACAGAGTAGCACAGATACGCAGTATTTT.

V is TRBV6-1 and J is TRBJ2-5; possibly TRBD2 for D (5 bases). The V gene's germline CDR1 is MNHNS and CDR2 SASEGT. V dropped 7 bases and J dropped 9 bases, with 21 bases sitting between them. The CDR3 is 14 amino acids. For the CDR3, the DNA is TGTGCCAGCATGTTATGGCAAGCCCCGGAGGCCCAGTACTTC. As protein: CASMLWQAPEAQYF.

Comment on this clonotype: The missing conserved phenylalanine or tryptophan at the end of this CDR3 makes a read error likely. The chain combines TRBV6-6 with TRBJ2-3, with D possibly being TRBD2 (5 bases). Germline V lookup: CDR1 MNHNY, CDR2 SVGAGI (reference sequence). The CDR3 covers 9 residues. The CDR3 bases are TGTACCAGCGGAGATACGCAGTATTAT. Translating it yields CTSGDTQYY.

This chain uses TRBV29-1 with TRBJ1-1; D remains ambiguous. V lost 6 bases and J 1 base, leaving 15 bases between the germline ends. Germline V gene lookup returns CDR1 SQVTM and CDR2 ANQGSEA. The CDR3 consists of 14 residues. For the CDR3, the DNA is TGCAGCGTCAGCCTACAGACTGGGAACACTGAAGCTTTCTTT. It translates to CSVSLQTGNTEAFF. Filled out from reference TRBV29-1 and TRBJ1-1, the complete variable domain reads SAVISQKPSRDICQRGTSLTIQCQVDSQVTMMFWYRQQPGQSLTLIATANQGSEATYESGFVIDKFPISRPNLTFSTLTVSNMSPEDSSIYLCSVSLQTGNTEAFFGQGTRLTVV.

The table lists this clonotype with many counts. The gene calls are TRBV28 and TRBJ1-4, with D hard to call. The ends were cut back, 5 bases at V and 4 bases at J, with 14 bases in the middle. The germline V gene encodes CDR1 MDHEN and CDR2 SYDVKM. The CDR3 is 15 amino acids. DNA of the CDR3: TGTGCCAGCAGTCAACTGAAAGGGAATAATGAAAAACTGTTTTTT. This translates into CASSQLKGNNEKLFF. Based on the CDR3 plus reference TRBV28 and TRBJ1-4, the full variable domain is DVKVTQSSRYLVKRTGEKVFLECVQDMDHENMFWYRQDPGLGLRLIYFSYDVKMKEKGDIPEGYSVSREKKERFSLILESASTNQTSMYLCASSQLKGNNEKLFFGSGTQLSVL.

The rearrangement links TRBV4-1 to TRBJ2-7; 14 bases match TRBD2. Germline V CDR1 and CDR2: MGHRA, YSYEKL. The length of the CDR3 is 18 residues. Trimming cost V 0 bases and J 11 bases; bases outside gene matches: 15. CDR3 in amino acids: CASSQDLFGLAGGSEKYF. The CDR3 DNA follows: TGCGCCAGCAGCCAAGATCTGTTCGGACTAGCGGGAGGCTCCGAAAAGTACTTC.

With respect to this clonotype: Mismatch with germline at one junction end may stem from a read error. V gene TRBV6-6 combines with J gene TRBJ2-5; possible D gene TRBD2, 5 bases. The germline V gene encodes CDR1 MNHNY and CDR2 SVGAGI (reference sequence). There are 15 residues in the CDR3. The CDR3 region has the DNA TGTGCGAGCAGTCCTCCGGACCCAGCTGGGGAGACCAAGTACTTC. It specifies CASSPPDPAGETKYF.

Concerning this clonotype: Because it lacks the conserved phenylalanine or tryptophan at the end, this CDR3 is likely a read error. The chain is built from TRBV5-1 and TRBJ2-2; TRBD1 agrees at 10 bases. In germline, CDR1 is SGHRS, CDR2 YFSETQ. CDR3 length equals 16 residues. The CDR3 reads CTSSLTGGSATGELFL. Here the CDR3 DNA reads TGCACCAGCAGCTTGACAGGGGGCTCGGCCACCGGGGAGCTGTTTCTT.

A remark on this clonotype: The junction does not match germline at one end; this may be a read error. The chain recombines TRBV6-1 with TRBJ1-5; D not certain. The CDR3 runs 14 residues. Looked up from germline, CDR1 is MNHNS and CDR2 is SASEGT. The DNA of the CDR3 is TGTGCCAGTAGTGAATTGCTAAGCCATCAGCCCCAGCATTTT. This gives the protein CASSELLSHQPQHF.

The chain recombines TRBV28 with TRBJ1-2, with D unclear. The CDR3 has 12 residues. Looked up from germline, CDR1 is MDHEN and CDR2 is SYDVKM. The ends were cut back, 5 bases at V and 11 bases at J, with 15 bases in the middle. The CDR3, as DNA: TGTGCCAGCAGTCCTTCCACGGGTGATTACACCTTC. This translates into CASSPSTGDYTF.

About this clonotype itself: A much larger clone lies a single base off, so this may be a read error. The chain has TRBV6-5 and TRBJ1-5, with D perhaps matching TRBD1 (5 bases). This CDR3 has 10 residues. Germline CDR1 reads MNHEY; CDR2 reads SVGAGI. Trimming pared 8 bases from V and 7 bases from J, leaving 6 bases between. CDR3 protein: CASGDQPQHF. The CDR3 DNA reads as TGTGCCAGCGGGGACCAGCCCCAGCATTTT.

The count of this clonotype is one. An end of the junction differs from the germline gene, which may be a read error. The J gene is TRBJ2-2, the V gene TRBV28, with 9 bases matching TRBD2. The CDR3 totals 16 residues. Looked up from germline, CDR1 is MDHEN and CDR2 is SYDVKM. CDR3 bases: TGTGCCAGCACCGCTCGAGTACTAGCGGGCACCGGTGAGCTGTTTTTT. Translated: CASTARVLAGTGELFF.

This clonotype has at least ten counts. The V call is TRBV7-9, the J call TRBJ2-7, with D uncertain. Germline loops: CDR1 SEHNR, CDR2 FQNEAQ (reference sequence). V was clipped by 2 bases and J by 2 bases, with 4 bases between them. CDR3 length: 12 residues. The CDR3 DNA reads as TGTGCCAGCAGCTTACCAGCCTACGAGCAGTACTTC. Protein sequence: CASSLPAYEQYF.

In this sample, this clonotype turned up many times. The chain carries TRBV20-1 and TRBJ2-5; D is ambiguous. This CDR3 has 12 amino acids. Germline CDR1 reads DFQATT; CDR2 reads SNEGSKA (reference sequence). Trimming cost V 5 bases and J 4 bases, with 11 bases left between them. CDR3 nucleotide sequence: TGCAGTGCTCTGTCTTGGGGAGAGACCCAGTACTTC. This translates into CSALSWGETQYF.

For this clonotype: The junction shows a germline mismatch at one end, possibly a read error. CDR3 sequence: CASSYVSGRGLYNKQFF. The CDR3 DNA is TGTGCCAGTAGTTACGTGAGCGGGAGGGGGCTATACAATAAGCAGTTCTTC. V usage is TRBV6-5 and J usage is TRBJ2-1; 10 bases match TRBD2. The CDR3 has 17 amino acids. Germline V lookup: CDR1 MNHEY, CDR2 SVGAGI.